Below, one T cell receptor (beta chain) is given with its context. The protocol was immunoSEQ multiplex PCR, while the TCRdb copy is restricted to in-frame clones and leaves out a portion. The repertoire holds about 120,000 clones, with approximately 84% as singletons. Trimming cost V 5 bases and J 4 bases; bases outside gene matches: 5. The germline gives CDR1 SEHNR, CDR2 FQNEAQ (reference sequence). CDR3 size: 14 residues. This record comes from a study of blood T cell repertoires in COVID-19. Sequenced sample: peripheral blood. The clonotype originates from a middle-aged man with acute or convalescent COVID-19. The gene calls are TRBV7-9 and TRBJ1-3; 7 bases line up with TRBD1. CDR3 in amino acids: CASSPGQRGNTIYF. As DNA, the CDR3 is TGTGCCAGCAGCCCGGGACAGCGGGGAAACACCATATATTTT.